This T cell receptor (beta chain) was recorded in a study of early T cells in non-severe SARS-CoV-2 infection (dated by TCRdb to 2020 to 2023). A note on the overall study: Because TCR sequencing relied on bulk RNA taken from unsorted whole blood, pairing of alpha and beta chains was not possible.

Here is what the overall study found, with its caveats: VDJdb matching was skewed toward anti-spike CD8 responses, so virus-specific expansions were likely underestimated and private and CD4 specificities were missed.

Libraries were made using 5' RACE. Sequencer: NextSeq 500. Unique molecular identifiers were attached to individual cDNA molecules in the TCR library protocol so that sequencing error and PCR bias could be corrected. TCR alpha and beta chains were both sequenced, and the abundances of alpha and beta sequences in each sample were closely correlated with each other. On the study's bioinformatics: Decombinator V4 was used to annotate TCR sequences for V gene, J gene and CDR3. Expanded TCRs were defined as changing significantly between any two time points under a Poisson model with p below 0.0001. TCR abundances were normalised to the total number of TCRs sequenced per sample and expressed as counts per million. MAIT TCRs were defined by TRAV1-2 paired with TRAJ12, TRAJ20 or TRAJ33, and iNKT TCRs by TRAV10 paired with TRAJ18. VDJdb, accessed on 1 November 2021, was searched for TCRs annotated for CMV, EBV and SARS-CoV-2, and TCRs annotated for more than one antigen were excluded. TCRdb applied fastp at Q25 and MiXCR to the public reads, then kept only in-frame beta chains. One record per CDR3 amino acid sequence lists the most common genes and DNA. Here the V and J calls rest on TCRdb's processing, not on the authors' analysis. For this sample the table gives some 49,000 distinct CDR3 sequences, of which roughly 8% were detected only once. The biggest ten clones account for about 4.2% of the sample.

On this clonotype: Its antigen remains undetermined. No base quality values were provided; no much bigger clone lies one nucleotide off.

Spanning cysteine to phenylalanine, the CDR3 consists of 15 amino acids. The CDR3 DNA has 45 bases and is translated from base 1. V drops 0 bases and J drops 4 bases, leaving 11 bases in between. From the germline V gene, CDR1 is LGHNA and CDR2 is YNFKEQ. This was a case-control study nested in a cohort of healthcare workers in London, UK, who had nasopharyngeal swab PCR tests and blood samples taken every week. Healthcare workers were enrolled in the week of the UK lockdown, from 23 to 31 March 2020, and were followed every week for up to 16 weeks. The V gene is TRBV4-2 and the J gene is TRBJ2-3; possibly the D gene is TRBD2, per 5 matching bases. Material: whole blood. This sequence originates from an adult who was a healthcare worker with PCR-confirmed SARS-CoV-2 infection or an uninfected control (not recorded which). In nucleotide form, the sequence is TGTGCCAGCAGCCAAGATCCACTAGTCTCAGATACGCAGTATTTT. This codes for CASSQDPLVSDTQYF.